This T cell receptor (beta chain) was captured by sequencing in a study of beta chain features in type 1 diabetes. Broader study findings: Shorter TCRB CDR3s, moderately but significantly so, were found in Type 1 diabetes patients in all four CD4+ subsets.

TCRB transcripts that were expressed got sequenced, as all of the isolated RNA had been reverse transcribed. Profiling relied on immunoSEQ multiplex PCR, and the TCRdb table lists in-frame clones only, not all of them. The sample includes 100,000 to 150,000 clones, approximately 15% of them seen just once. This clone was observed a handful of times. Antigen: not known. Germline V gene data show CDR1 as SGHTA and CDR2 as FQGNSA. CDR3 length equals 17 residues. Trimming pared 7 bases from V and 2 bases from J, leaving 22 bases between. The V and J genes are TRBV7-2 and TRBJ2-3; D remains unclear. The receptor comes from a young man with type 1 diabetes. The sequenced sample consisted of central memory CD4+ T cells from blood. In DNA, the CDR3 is TGTGCCAGCACCATCAGGTGGAGCCGGGCGTTCACAGATACGCAGTATTTT. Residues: CASTIRWSRAFTDTQYF.